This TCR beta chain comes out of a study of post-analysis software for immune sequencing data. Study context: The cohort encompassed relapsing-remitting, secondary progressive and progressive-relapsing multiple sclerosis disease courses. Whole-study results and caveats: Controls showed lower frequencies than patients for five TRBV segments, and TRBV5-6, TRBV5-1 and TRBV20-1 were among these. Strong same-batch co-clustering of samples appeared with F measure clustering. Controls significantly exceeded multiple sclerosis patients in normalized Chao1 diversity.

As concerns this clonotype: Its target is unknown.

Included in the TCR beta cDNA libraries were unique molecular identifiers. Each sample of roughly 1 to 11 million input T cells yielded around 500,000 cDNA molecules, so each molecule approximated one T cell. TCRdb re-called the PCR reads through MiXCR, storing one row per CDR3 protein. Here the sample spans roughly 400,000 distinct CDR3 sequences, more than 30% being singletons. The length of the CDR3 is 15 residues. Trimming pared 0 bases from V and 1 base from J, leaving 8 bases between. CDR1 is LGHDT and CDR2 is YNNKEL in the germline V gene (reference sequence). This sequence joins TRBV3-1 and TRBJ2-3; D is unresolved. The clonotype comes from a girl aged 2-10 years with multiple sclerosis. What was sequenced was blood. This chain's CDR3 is CASSQEAVGTDTQYF. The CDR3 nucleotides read TGTGCCAGCAGCCAAGAGGCGGTGGGCACAGATACGCAGTATTTT.